This T cell receptor (beta chain) was identified during a study of synovial regulatory T cells in juvenile arthritis. The CDR3 runs to 15 residues. DNA is not on record. Germline values: CDR1 SGHVS, CDR2 FNYEAQ. Matched peripheral blood accompanied the synovial fluid taken from each patient with active arthritis. Repertoires were generated with immunoSEQ multiplex PCR, while TCRdb's copy carries only in-frame clones and drops some. The listing records 1,100 to 1,500 clones. V gene TRBV7-6 combines with J gene TRBJ2-7. The sequence was collected from a donor aged 2-29 years with juvenile idiopathic arthritis. Sequenced material: Treg cells from the synovium. The chain's CDR3 is CASSLEISGPYEQYF.